This T cell receptor (beta chain) was captured by sequencing in a study of cytomegalovirus exposure and HLA in healthy donors (dated by TCRdb to about 2017). With respect to the entire study: According to an earlier analysis of a few hundred of the donors, 150 million to 200 million T cells yielded over 90 million unique TCR beta sequences and around 280 Gb of sequence data. Approximately 310 gigabases of sequencing data and tens of millions of unique TCR sequences were included in an early release covering roughly 600 HLA-typed donors. Of the roughly 390 genotyped donors, 65% to 90% fell in the genetic ancestry cluster associated with self-reported Caucasian donors. The aim of the study was to test whether cataloging public T cell receptors could identify signatures of past pathogen exposure. The study used immunosequencing to profile the T cell repertoires of several hundred subjects and linked those repertoires to cytomegalovirus serostatus. Besides the first cohort of 500 to 700 subjects, a separate validation cohort made up of some 110 different subjects was used. To predict cytomegalovirus infection status, the study brought together high-throughput TCR immunosequencing, statistical association of individual TCRs with disease status, and machine learning. A later analysis re-analyzed previously published TCR beta repertoires from about 730 donors and added high-resolution HLA genotyping to study TCR occurrence patterns. Rather than using new phenotypic data, the later analysis identified candidate immune exposures from TCR beta sequences and from how often those sequences occurred across donors. An earlier analysis of about 620 of the donors applied high-throughput TCR beta sequencing to assess whether each TCR beta V gene segment acted as functional or pseudogenic. Donor age, sex, ethnicity and CMV serostatus were compiled together with the repertoire data. A later genetic analysis used genome-wide SNP genotypes for about 60% of the roughly 700 donors, treating that subset as a discovery cohort. All discovery cohort repertoires had been generated on a single sequencing platform. HLA typing included class I and class II loci at four-digit resolution. The number of typed donors differed by locus: roughly 620-640 for A, B, C, DRB1 and DQB1; 522 for DQA1; over 600 for DPA1; and 450 to 480 for DPB1. Because of strong linkage in the cohort, roughly five DR-DQ haplotypes were treated as single units for association and clustering. Across under 500 genotyped donors of the cohort, an average of about 240,000 unique TCR beta nucleotide sequences per donor were sequenced, and approximately 19% of those sequences were non-productive. Overall results and qualifications from the work: A further reported finding was that TCR beta sequences accurately predicted the HLA-A and HLA-B alleles for most subjects in the first cohort. Because HLA typing was missing for some donors at each locus, association tests included only the typed subset. Linkage disequilibrium might explain the correlated functional status among segregating V segments, but an unknown experimental factor could not be ruled out. A later genetic analysis associated a missense DCLRE1C variant with V-gene and J-gene trimming of TCR beta chains, and an independent cohort replicated the association. A total of 164 TCR beta chains were listed by the study as associated with cytomegalovirus. Compared with the roughly 700-donor mean, donors in an Asian-associated ancestry cluster had fewer N-insertions in productive TCRs, according to a later genetic analysis. Because the 87-base-pair reads could not distinguish some IMGT-functional V segments, including TRBV6-2 and TRBV6-3, those segments were excluded. Sequencing depth was assumed to be roughly uniform across donors in the presence/absence analyses, though that assumption may not hold. Only TCR beta chains were sequenced in this cohort, and the absence of alpha or paired-chain data limited detectable features. An earlier analysis of around 500 of the donors showed that most TCR beta V segments appeared in productive rearrangements either about 87% or about 30% of the time, which broadly matched IMGT annotations. Because counts were too low, approximately 18 rarely observed V segments, including chromosome 9 orphons, were excluded from the earlier analysis of about 500 of the donors. A cluster of highly shared sequence variants was judged likely to be a technical artifact of the sequencing pipeline. In a later analysis, 16,951 TCR beta sequences were associated with specific HLA alleles at a false discovery rate of 0.05. According to a later analysis, most CMV-associated TCR beta chains appeared to be HLA-restricted, and the HLA associations seemed to be driven largely by CMV exposure. A later analysis found that TCR association rates varied across HLA loci, with DRB1 alleles showing the most associated TCRs and HLA-C alleles the fewest. In a later analysis, HLA-associated TCR beta chains showed more clonal expansion and lower generation probabilities than non-associated chains that were equally common. According to a later analysis, parvovirus B19, influenza, CMV and Epstein-Barr virus appeared linked to several top co-occurrence clusters. Immune exposure information for the cohort was limited to CMV serostatus. According to the authors, the approach could potentially be generalized to other disease states and immunological phenotypes. Most TCR sequences were seen in very few donors, while some public TCRs were found in many individuals. In both the original and validation cohorts, the classifier was reported to diagnose cytomegalovirus status with high specificity and sensitivity. When HLA alleles, especially DR and DQ, strongly co-occurred, TCR associations were difficult to assign to individual alleles. A few of the identified cytomegalovirus-associated TCR beta chains were confirmed in vitro to be specific for cytomegalovirus antigens.

Receptors were amplified or captured by the immunoSEQ multiplex PCR assay. For the multiplex PCR, a mixture combining 60 forward primers for TCR Vbeta segments and 13 reverse primers for TCR Jbeta segments was used. A multiplex PCR assay on genomic DNA amplified the CDR3 region of rearranged TCR beta genes. The Illumina HiSeq System was used to sequence the amplified TCR beta libraries as 87-base-pair reads. The study's processing was this. In a later analysis, tens of millions of unique TCR beta chains were counted across the roughly 670 repertoires, and around 10 million of these chains were shared by at least two donors. A nearest-neighbor algorithm error-corrected the raw reads and collapsed the reads into unique sequences, merging closely related sequences to remove PCR and sequencing errors. Alignment of CDR3 sequences to IMGT reference sequences was used to assign V, D and J gene segments. Each retained sequence needed at least a six-nucleotide match to both a V gene segment and a J gene segment. A rearrangement counted as productive if the CDR3 had no stop codons and remained in frame with V and J, and every other rearrangement counted as non-productive. Following IMGT convention, CDR3 was defined as the stretch from the second conserved V-encoded cysteine to the conserved J-encoded phenylalanine. The earlier analysis of about 620 of the donors excluded sequences that lacked an unambiguous match to a single V gene segment. In an earlier analysis of a few hundred of the donors, V segments were called functional above 56.7% productive rearrangements and were called segregating when the between-donor standard deviation exceeded 5%. A statistical classification framework was developed to diagnose cytomegalovirus status using the catalog of TCR beta chain sequences. In a later analysis, TCR nucleotide sequences were compared against IMGT/GENE-DB human TR gene sequences so that V and J genes could be assigned. Using the TCRdist pipeline, a later analysis assigned CDR3 sequences along with most-parsimonious VDJ recombination scenarios. A later analysis defined each TCR beta chain by its CDR3 amino acid sequence plus V-gene family, and excluded reads lacking a unique V-gene family. In a later analysis, some 600 highly shared, low-generation-probability nucleotide sequences were removed to address suspected cross-contamination and a sequencing artifact. A later analysis calculated a clonal expansion index for each public chain from normalized within-repertoire ranks of inferred template counts. In a later analysis, generation probabilities were computed with a VDJ recombination model fitted to out-of-frame rearrangements, and the resulting probabilities were checked against IGoR. In a later analysis, hypergeometric tests were used to score TCR-TCR, TCR-HLA and TCR-CMV co-occurrence, with a repertoire-size bias correction applied to TCR pairs. False discovery rates were estimated in a later analysis by permuting HLA or CMV assignments 20 times. In a later analysis, co-occurring TCRs were grouped using DBSCAN, with TCRdist sequence similarity added in when clustering inside HLA-allele-positive subsets. Repertoires with fewer than 30,000 or more than 120,000 public chains, plus five repertoires with anomalous nucleotide sharing, were excluded from co-occurrence clustering. Held by TCRdb, this immuneACCESS table contains in-frame sequences only and omits some clones. Under half of the omission traces to an unresolved V gene where checked; the cause of the rest is unknown. V and J calls and clone size follow that table, whereas D and trimming were derived from the DNA. The sample has over 110,000 clones on record, 70% to 80% of them singletons. The top ten clonotypes cover roughly 6.2% of the sample.

The cohort consisted of 650 to 850 healthy bone marrow donors. Cohort members were all nominally healthy when sampled, although unrecorded immune exposures were likely present. The donor was CMV seropositive and belonged to the group of 250 to 300 seropositive cohort members. A peripheral blood sample was collected from each donor, and TCR beta sequencing was performed on peripheral blood mononuclear cells. Genomic DNA extraction from the blood cell samples was performed with the Qiagen DNeasy Blood Extraction Kit. CDR1 SGHRS and CDR2 YFSETQ are derived from the germline V gene. From cysteine to phenylalanine, the CDR3 is 13 amino acids long. The retained sequence is limited to the CDR3, 39 bases, with the frame set at the first base. V loses 0 bases of germline sequence and J loses 7 bases, and the interval between the two ends is 8 bases. On this clone itself: Its antigen target is currently unknown. Base qualities are missing; no much larger clone stands one base away.

The receptor was derived from a woman between 40 and 55 years old in good health and CMV-seropositive. The chain is encoded by TRBV5-1 joined to TRBJ2-1, and perhaps TRBD2 as D gene, on 6 matching bases. What was sequenced was PBMCs. This receptor has the CDR3 CASSLVGGNEQFF. The DNA reads as follows: TGCGCCAGCAGCTTGGTAGGAGGGAATGAGCAGTTCTTC.